This T cell receptor beta chain originates from a study of T cell responses to AZD1222 COVID-19 vaccine. V lost 1 base and J lost 7; bases outside the gene matches: 6. Looked up from germline, CDR1 is SGHTA and CDR2 is FQGNSA. The CDR3 has 15 amino acids. Clones were read by immunoSEQ multiplex PCR, and TCRdb kept only the in-frame ones, dropping some. The sample yields 150,000 to 200,000 clones, approximately 90% seen once. The clonotype was recovered from an adult who received the AZD1222 COVID-19 vaccine. The chain carries TRBV7-2 and TRBJ2-1, with 8 bases that match TRBD2. The material was peripheral blood, obtained 28 days after the second AZD1222 dose. The CDR3 loop reads CASSLVGGGLNEQFF. CDR3 DNA: TGTGCCAGCAGCTTAGTCGGGGGGGGCCTGAATGAGCAGTTCTTC. Full variable domain (remainder filled in from reference TRBV7-2 and TRBJ2-1): GAGVSQSPSNKVTEKGKDVELRCDPISGHTALYWYRQSLGQGLEFLIYFQGNSAPDKSGLPSDRFSAERTGGSVSTLTIQRTQQEDSAVYLCASSLVGGGLNEQFFGPGTRLTVL.